This TCR beta chain was captured by sequencing in a study of blood T cell repertoires in COVID-19. The overall study: Samples came from the United States, Italy and Spain, spanning acute and convalescent COVID-19. T cells, B-cell-depleted T cells, or PBMCs supplied cDNA or gDNA.

Germline CDR1 reads SGHRS; CDR2 reads YFSETQ. The CDR3 is made up of 15 amino acids. Trimming at V came to 5 bases and at J to 3 bases, leaving 5 bases not matched to a gene. In the study's own analysis: Reference gene primer amplification yielded estimated nucleated cell counts. Only in-frame clones appear in the TCRdb table, and some are missing; sequencing was by immunoSEQ multiplex PCR. The V and J calls and clone size are taken from that table; D and trimming were inferred from the DNA. The data hold 200,000 or so clones, with roughly nine tenths observed a single time. The chain couples TRBV5-1 to TRBJ2-2; 9 nucleotides match TRBD2. The sequence derives from a man in his 70s with acute or convalescent COVID-19. The specimen was peripheral blood. Here the CDR3 reads CASRGAGGDTGELFF. CDR3 DNA: TGCGCCAGCAGGGGCGCGGGAGGGGACACCGGGGAGCTGTTTTTT.